Described below is a single T cell receptor (beta chain) sequence and its context. Mismatch with germline at one junction end may stem from a read error. The source of the sample is a study of blood T cell repertoires in COVID-19. For the study at large: Some COVID-19 samples were acute and others convalescent; all came from the United States, Italy and Spain. PBMCs, B-cell-depleted T cells, or T cells provided the cDNA or gDNA that made up the material.

Study processing details: Using reference gene primer amplification, nucleated cell counts were estimated. This table comes from immunoSEQ multiplex PCR, and its TCRdb copy is limited to in-frame clones, with some not included. V, J and clone size reflect that table, while D and trimming were determined from the DNA. The sample holds 170,000 or so clones, roughly nine tenths seen once. This CDR3 is 13 amino acids long. The V gene's germline CDR1 is SGHNT and CDR2 YYREEE (reference sequence). The sequence came from a man aged 18 to 29 who had recovered from COVID-19. Material: peripheral blood. The V gene is TRBV5-4, the J gene TRBJ2-7; tentative D call: TRBD1 (7 bases). The CDR3 bases are TGTGCCAGCAGCCCGGGGGATCAGGGGGGTAGGGTCTTC. Protein product: CASSPGDQGGRVF.